The 13 T cell receptor beta chains presented below share a single source sample, sequenced in a study of T cell changes during pregnancy in multiple sclerosis. The protocol was immunoSEQ multiplex PCR, while the TCRdb copy is restricted to in-frame clones and leaves out a portion. The data show about 40,000 clones, with over 85% seen just once and about 0.57% held by the top ten. Sequences were derived from CD4+ T cells from peripheral blood mononuclear cells, sampled before pregnancy. The receptors here all came from a female donor with multiple sclerosis, enrolled in a pregnancy study.

The rearrangement links TRBV5-1 to TRBJ2-7, with 13 bases aligning to TRBD2. The CDR3 length is 16 residues. The ends lost 5 bases at V and 4 bases at J; junction bases unmatched: 9. Germline loops: CDR1 SGHRS, CDR2 YFSETQ. DNA for the CDR3: TGCGCCAGCAGAAAAGGCGGGACTAGCGGGGATTACGAGCAGTACTTC. This translates into CASRKGGTSGDYEQYF.

V usage is TRBV19 and J usage is TRBJ2-4; tentatively, D is TRBD1 (6 bases). Per the germline V gene, CDR1 is LNHDA and CDR2 is SQIVND (reference sequence). V lost 6 bases to trimming and J lost 1 base, with 13 bases between them. The CDR3 is 15 amino acids. The DNA for the CDR3 is TGTGCCAGTAGGCTCAGGGGTGCGGCCAAAAACATTCAGTACTTC. Translating it yields CASRLRGAAKNIQYF.

V gene TRBV5-1 combines with J gene TRBJ1-6; 8 bases are shared with TRBD1. The junction had 8 bases not matched to a gene; V was cut back by 5 bases and J by 7 bases. The CDR3 contains 15 residues. CDR1 SGHRS and CDR2 YFSETQ come from the germline V gene. The CDR3 DNA sequence: TGCGCCAGCAGTTGGACAGGGATTGGCAATTCACCCCTCCACTTT. Residues: CASSWTGIGNSPLHF.

The chain is built from TRBV18 and TRBJ2-5; D gene uncertain. With 4 bases removed from V and 5 bases from J, the gap between germline ends came to 17 bases. This CDR3 contains 15 residues. The germline gives CDR1 KGHSH, CDR2 LQKENI. The CDR3 nucleotides are TGTGCCAGCTCACGACCGCGGCAGAGGCTGGAGACCCAGTACTTC. Its protein product is CASSRPRQRLETQYF.

The chain carries TRBV2 and TRBJ2-7, with 7 bases identical to TRBD2. The CDR3 length is 14 residues. Looked up from germline, CDR1 is SNHLY and CDR2 is FYNNEI. The V and J ends lost 5 bases and 0 bases, in that order; junction bases with no gene match: 4. The CDR3, as DNA: TGTGCCAGCAGTCCTAGCGGTTTCTCCTACGAGCAGTACTTC. This translates into CASSPSGFSYEQYF.

The chain has TRBV28 and TRBJ1-5; D gene uncertain. V lost 7 bases, J lost 6 bases, and 10 bases lay in between. The germline V gene has CDR1 MDHEN and CDR2 SYDVKM. The CDR3 spans 12 residues. In DNA, the CDR3 is TGTGCCAGCAAACGGGGAGGTCAGCCCCAGCATTTT. Its translation: CASKRGGQPQHF.

The chain uses TRBV2 and TRBJ1-4; no definite D call. The CDR3 is 12 residues long. V shed 4 bases and J shed 6 bases, with 6 bases lying between them. CDR1 is SNHLY and CDR2 is FYNNEI in the germline V gene. CDR3 in DNA: TGTGCCAGCAGTGCCCGTTATGAAAAACTGTTTTTT. Its translation is CASSARYEKLFF.

V and J are TRBV18 and TRBJ1-3, with D perhaps matching TRBD1 (6 bases). The germline CDR1 and CDR2 sequences are KGHSH and LQKENI. The CDR3 has 16 amino acids. Trimming pared 0 bases from V and 0 bases from J, leaving 9 bases between. CDR3 sequence: CASSPPGTISGNTIYF. In DNA form, the CDR3 reads TGTGCCAGCTCACCACCCGGGACAATCTCTGGAAACACCATATATTTT.

The chain has TRBV5-1 and TRBJ2-1; 7 bases fit TRBD1. The V gene end was trimmed by 4 bases and the J gene end by 5 bases; junction bases not matched to a gene: 6. The CDR3 totals 14 residues. Germline-derived CDR1 and CDR2 are SGHRS and YFSETQ. The CDR3 reads CASSRGHGDNEQFF. CDR3 nucleotides: TGCGCCAGCAGCAGGGGGCATGGTGACAATGAGCAGTTCTTC.

The rearrangement links TRBV13 to TRBJ2-7; D call uncertain. The CDR3 contains 14 residues. Germline V gene data show CDR1 as PRHDT and CDR2 as FYEKMQ (reference sequence). V was trimmed by 5 bases and J by 2 bases, leaving 13 bases between them. This chain's CDR3 is CASSTRHHTYEQYF. For the CDR3, the DNA is TGTGCCAGCAGCACCCGACACCATACCTACGAGCAGTACTTC.

The chain joins TRBV4-1 to TRBJ2-2, with 11 bases matching TRBD2. V lost 3 bases and J lost 3; bases outside the gene matches: 6. The CDR3 is 17 residues long. Germline V gene data show CDR1 as MGHRA and CDR2 as YSYEKL. The CDR3 region has the DNA TGCGCCAGCAGCCATTTTAGCGGGGGGGCCGACACCGGGGAGCTGTTTTTT. Residues: CASSHFSGGADTGELFF.

This clone was observed once. This chain links TRBV9 with TRBJ1-1; 8 nucleotides match TRBD1. Germline V gene lookup returns CDR1 SGDLS and CDR2 YYNGEE. The CDR3 runs to 14 residues. Trimming took 6 bases from V and 1 from J; bases not matched to a gene: 5. CDR3 residues: CASTLTGANTEAFF. CDR3 nucleotide sequence: TGTGCCAGCACCCTGACAGGGGCGAACACTGAAGCTTTCTTT.

The J gene is TRBJ1-2, the V gene TRBV18; TRBD1 is a possible D gene (5 bases). Trimming cost V 3 bases and J 8 bases, with 25 bases left between them. Germline loops: CDR1 KGHSH, CDR2 LQKENI. This CDR3 is 17 amino acids long. In DNA, the CDR3 is TGTGCCAGCTCACCCCCCAATGGGGGGGACGCCCGATGGGGCTACACCTTC. This translates into CASSPPNGGDARWGYTF.